This T cell receptor beta chain stems from a study of T cell responses to AZD1222 COVID-19 vaccine. General study points: Sampling that yielded the repertoires occurred only after the peak T cell response.

Note on this clone: Its specificity is unknown.

The assay was immunoSEQ multiplex PCR, and TCRdb's table has in-frame clones only and misses some. The sample yields 150,000 or so clones, about 87% seen once. The TCR sequence derives from an adult in good health. The specimen comprised peripheral blood, sampled on day 0 of AZD1222 vaccination.

The CDR3 nucleotides are TGCGCCAGCAGCCCGATGGACAGTAGCAATCAGCCCCAGCATTTT. Residues: CASSPMDSSNQPQHF. This chain links TRBV4-1 with TRBJ1-5; D perhaps matches TRBD1 (6 bases). Germline loops: CDR1 MGHRA, CDR2 YSYEKL. Trimming shortened V by 4 bases and J by 0 bases, and 10 bases separated the two germline ends. This CDR3 spans 15 amino acids.